This TCR beta chain was recorded in a study of T cell responses to AZD1222 COVID-19 vaccine. Study results and limitations: No repertoire was sampled before or during the peak T cell response, only after it.

Germline lookup yields CDR1 SGHDT and CDR2 YYEEEE. V gave up 4 bases and J gave up 1 base; unmatched junction bases: 4. There are 15 residues in the CDR3. Sequencing used immunoSEQ multiplex PCR; TCRdb keeps in-frame clones, though not all of them. Here the sample spans under 200,000 clones, 91% being singletons. As regards this clone: Its antigen is undetermined.

The origin of this receptor is an adult in good health. Sample: peripheral blood, taken on day 0 of AZD1222 vaccination. V gene TRBV5-6 combines with J gene TRBJ1-2; 10 bases fit TRBD1. The CDR3 loop reads CASSRDRGLNYGYTF. As DNA, the CDR3 is TGTGCCAGCAGCCGAGACAGGGGGCTTAACTATGGCTACACCTTC.